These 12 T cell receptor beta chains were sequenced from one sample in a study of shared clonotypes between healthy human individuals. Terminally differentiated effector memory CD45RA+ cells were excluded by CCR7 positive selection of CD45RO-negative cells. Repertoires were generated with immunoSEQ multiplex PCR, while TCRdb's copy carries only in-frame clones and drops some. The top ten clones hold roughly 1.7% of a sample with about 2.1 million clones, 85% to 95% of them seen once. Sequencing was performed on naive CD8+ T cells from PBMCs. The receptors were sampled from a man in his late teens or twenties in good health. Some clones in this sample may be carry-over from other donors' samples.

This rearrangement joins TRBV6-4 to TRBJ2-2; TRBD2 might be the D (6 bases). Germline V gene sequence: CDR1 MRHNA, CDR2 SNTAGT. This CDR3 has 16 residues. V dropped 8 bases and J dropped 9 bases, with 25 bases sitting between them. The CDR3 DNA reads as TGTGCCAGCCCGCGAGTAATGGAGGGTGGCTTGAGGGAGCTGTTTTTT. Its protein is CASPRVMEGGLRELFF.

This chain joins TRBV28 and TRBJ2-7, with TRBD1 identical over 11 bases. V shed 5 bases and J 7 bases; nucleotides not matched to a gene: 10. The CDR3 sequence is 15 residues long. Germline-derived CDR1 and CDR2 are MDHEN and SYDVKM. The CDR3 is CASSLGQGAYWEQYF. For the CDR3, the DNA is TGTGCCAGCAGTCTCGGACAGGGGGCATATTGGGAGCAGTACTTC.

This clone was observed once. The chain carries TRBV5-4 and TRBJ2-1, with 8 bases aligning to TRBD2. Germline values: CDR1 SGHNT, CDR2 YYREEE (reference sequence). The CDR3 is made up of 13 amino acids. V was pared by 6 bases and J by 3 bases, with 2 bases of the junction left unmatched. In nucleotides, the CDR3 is TGTGCCAGCACGGGACTAGACTACAATGAGCAGTTCTTC. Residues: CASTGLDYNEQFF.

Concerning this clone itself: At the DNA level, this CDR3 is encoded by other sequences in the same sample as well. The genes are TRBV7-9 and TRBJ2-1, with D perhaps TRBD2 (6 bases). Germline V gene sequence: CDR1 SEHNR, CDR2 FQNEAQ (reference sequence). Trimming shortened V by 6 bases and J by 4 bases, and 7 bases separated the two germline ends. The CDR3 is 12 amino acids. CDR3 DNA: TGTGCCAGCAGTGCGGGATACAATGAGCAGTTCTTC. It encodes CASSAGYNEQFF.

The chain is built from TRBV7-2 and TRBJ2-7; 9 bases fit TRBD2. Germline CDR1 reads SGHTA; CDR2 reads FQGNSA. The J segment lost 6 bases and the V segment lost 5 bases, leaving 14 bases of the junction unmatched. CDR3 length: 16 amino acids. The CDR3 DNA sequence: TGTGCCAGCAGCCCAGGCTTTTTAGCGGGAGTTCCCGAGCAGTACTTC. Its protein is CASSPGFLAGVPEQYF.

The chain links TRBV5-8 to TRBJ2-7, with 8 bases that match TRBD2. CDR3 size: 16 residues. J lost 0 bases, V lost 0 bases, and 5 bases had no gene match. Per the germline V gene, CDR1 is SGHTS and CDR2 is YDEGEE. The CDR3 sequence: CASSLGSGGISYEQYF. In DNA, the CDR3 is TGTGCCAGCAGCTTGGGTTCGGGGGGGATCTCCTACGAGCAGTACTTC.

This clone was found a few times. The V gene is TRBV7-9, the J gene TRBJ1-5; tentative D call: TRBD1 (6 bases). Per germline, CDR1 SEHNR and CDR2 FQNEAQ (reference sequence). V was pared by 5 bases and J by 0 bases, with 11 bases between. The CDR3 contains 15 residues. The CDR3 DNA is TGTGCCAGCAGCGCAACAGGGACTAGCAATCAGCCCCAGCATTTT. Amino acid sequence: CASSATGTSNQPQHF.

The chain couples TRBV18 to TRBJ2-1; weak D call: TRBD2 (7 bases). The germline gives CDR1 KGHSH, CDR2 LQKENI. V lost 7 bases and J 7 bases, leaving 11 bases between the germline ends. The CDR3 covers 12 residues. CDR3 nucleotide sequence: TGTGCCAGCTTCGAGGGGGGGAATGAGCAGTTCTTC. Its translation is CASFEGGNEQFF.

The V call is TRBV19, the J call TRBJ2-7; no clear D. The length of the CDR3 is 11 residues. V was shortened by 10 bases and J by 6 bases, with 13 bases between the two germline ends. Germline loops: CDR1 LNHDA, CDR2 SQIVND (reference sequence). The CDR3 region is CATRAGLEQYF. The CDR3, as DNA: TGTGCCACTAGAGCAGGTCTCGAGCAGTACTTC.

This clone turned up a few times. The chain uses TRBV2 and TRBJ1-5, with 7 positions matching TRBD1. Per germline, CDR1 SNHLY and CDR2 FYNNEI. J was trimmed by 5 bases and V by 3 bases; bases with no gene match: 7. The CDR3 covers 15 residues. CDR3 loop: CASSEQGEGDQPQHF. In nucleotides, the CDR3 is TGTGCCAGCAGTGAGCAGGGGGAGGGCGATCAGCCCCAGCATTTT.

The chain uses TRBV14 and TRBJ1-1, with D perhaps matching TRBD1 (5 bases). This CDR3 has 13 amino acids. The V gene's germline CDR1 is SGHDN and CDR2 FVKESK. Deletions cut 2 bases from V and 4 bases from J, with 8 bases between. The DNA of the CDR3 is TGTGCCAGCAGCCAACAGGGTAGCACTGAAGCTTTCTTT. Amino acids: CASSQQGSTEAFF. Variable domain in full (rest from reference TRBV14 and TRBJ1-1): EAGVTQFPSHSVIEKGQTVTLRCDPISGHDNLYWYRRVMGKEIKFLLHFVKESKQDESGMPNNRFLAERTGGTYSTLKVQPAELEDSGVYFCASSQQGSTEAFFGQGTRLTVV.

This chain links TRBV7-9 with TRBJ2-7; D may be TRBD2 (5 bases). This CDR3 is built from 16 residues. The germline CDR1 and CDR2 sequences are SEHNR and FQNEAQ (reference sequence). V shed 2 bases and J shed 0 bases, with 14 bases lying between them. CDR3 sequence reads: CASSLFPERYSYEQYF. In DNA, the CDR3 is TGTGCCAGCAGCTTATTCCCAGAGCGGTACTCCTACGAGCAGTACTTC.